The subject of this entry is one T cell receptor (beta chain). Antigen specificity is unknown. Germline loops: CDR1 SGHTA, CDR2 FQGTGA. The CDR3 runs to 16 residues. The data stem from a study of blood T cells in healthy people across ages. Study-wide background: Capture by template switching was about one barcoded beta molecule per two T cells.

Overall study results and limits: Age showed a roughly linear inverse relationship with TCR beta diversity per million T cells.

Combining a sample-barcoded 5' primer with a J-beta primer mix, a second PCR ran for about 7 to 12 cycles. Sequencing recovered at least 3 million CDR3-containing paired-end reads from each sample. MiXCR, applied by TCRdb to the 5' RACE reads, yields one record per CDR3 protein. The sample holds about 1 million distinct CDR3 sequences, about 25% seen once. The sample was also linked to a second study, of T cells of mothers and their children. That study adds: The study recruited a few healthy Caucasian mothers and their six children as donors.

The TCR originated in a girl aged 2-15 years in good health. The V call is TRBV7-3, the J call TRBJ2-5, with 7 bases identical to TRBD2. With the DNA end fitting TRBJ2-7 better, the J assignment may be wrong. Source material: blood. This CDR3 is CASSLTGGSLPREQYF. For the CDR3, the DNA is TGTGCCAGCAGCTTAACCGGGGGGAGCTTACCGCGCGAGCAGTACTTC.